These 11 T cell receptor beta chains were all obtained from the same sample, sequenced in a study of blood T cell repertoires in COVID-19. Assay used: immunoSEQ multiplex PCR; TCRdb lists only in-frame clones, some missing. Of some 180,000 clones listed, 76% are singletons. Input material: peripheral blood. The receptors were sampled from a woman aged 45-60 years with active or convalescent COVID-19.

V usage is TRBV28 and J usage is TRBJ1-5; D is perhaps TRBD1 (6 bases). V lost 2 bases and J 2 bases, leaving 10 bases between the germline ends. CDR1 and CDR2 from the germline V gene are MDHEN and SYDVKM. CDR3 length: 15 residues. The CDR3 DNA reads TGTGCCAGCAGTTTAACAGGGAGGGGCAATCAGCCCCAGCATTTT. It translates to CASSLTGRGNQPQHF.

J is TRBJ1-4 and V is TRBV28; D gene uncertain. The CDR3 extends over 14 amino acids. The germline CDR1 and CDR2 sequences are MDHEN and SYDVKM. Trimming removed 3 bases from V and 7 bases from J, with 12 bases in between. Written as DNA, the CDR3 is TGTGCCAGCAGTTTGGCAGGAGGACGTGAAAAACTGTTTTTT. Protein product: CASSLAGGREKLFF.

The chain joins TRBV3-1 (or the pseudogene TRBV3-2) to TRBJ2-7, with TRBD2 as a possible D gene (6 bases). Germline CDR1 is LGHDT and CDR2 is YNNKEL (reference sequence). The CDR3 is 11 residues long. V dropped 6 bases and J dropped 7 bases, with 10 bases sitting between them. This chain's CDR3 is CASRKAGEQYF. CDR3 sequence (DNA): TGTGCCAGCAGGAAGGCGGGGGAGCAGTACTTC.

The V and J genes are TRBV6-5 and TRBJ2-7, with 9 nucleotides matching TRBD2. Trimming at V came to 0 bases and at J to 2 bases, leaving 5 bases not matched to a gene. CDR3 length: 16 residues. Germline assignment: CDR1 MNHEY and CDR2 SVGAGI. CDR3 protein: CASSYSKTSGPYEQYF. In DNA, the CDR3 is TGTGCCAGCAGTTACTCGAAGACTAGCGGCCCCTACGAGCAGTACTTC.

The V and J genes are TRBV29-1 and TRBJ1-1; tentatively, D is TRBD1 (6 bases). In germline, CDR1 is SQVTM, CDR2 ANQGSEA. Between the trimmed V and J ends, which lost 7 bases and 1 base, there was a span of 25 bases. The CDR3 covers 17 residues. The CDR3 region has the DNA TGCAGCGGCCTGGGCGGGGGGCTCACAGCAGGGAACACTGAAGCTTTCTTT. Protein sequence: CSGLGGGLTAGNTEAFF.

J is TRBJ2-5 and V is TRBV4-2, with a weak D call TRBD2 (6 bases). CDR1 LGHNA and CDR2 YNFKEQ come from the germline V gene. The CDR3 spans 15 residues. The V end lost 0 bases, the J end lost 5 bases, and 13 bases lay between the germline ends. The CDR3 coding sequence is TGTGCCAGCAGCCAAGAGGTCCTAGGAGGGGAGACCCAGTACTTC. It is translated as CASSQEVLGGETQYF.

The gene calls are TRBV18 and TRBJ2-1, with 11 bases that match TRBD2. V shed 3 bases, J shed 4 bases, and the junction held 5 bases outside the gene matches. From germline, CDR1 is KGHSH and CDR2 LQKENI. The CDR3 sequence is 16 residues long. The CDR3: CASSPAGTSGYNEQFF. The CDR3 DNA reads TGTGCCAGCTCACCCGCGGGGACTAGCGGATACAATGAGCAGTTCTTC.

There are a few counts of this clone. The rearrangement links TRBV28 to TRBJ2-7; weak D call: TRBD1 (6 bases). The CDR3 is 14 amino acids. Trimming removed 5 bases from V and 4 bases from J, with 15 bases in between. The germline gives CDR1 MDHEN, CDR2 SYDVKM. The CDR3 DNA is TGTGCCAGCAGTACACCGGGACAAGGGTACGAGCAGTACTTC. It translates to CASSTPGQGYEQYF.

There are a few counts of this clone. Here the CDR3 DNA reads TGTGCCAGCAGCCTTGGGACTAGCATGGCAGATACGCAGTATTTT. This codes for CASSLGTSMADTQYF. This sequence joins TRBV11-3 and TRBJ2-3, with TRBD2 matching 9 bases. Germline V gene lookup returns CDR1 SGHNT and CDR2 YENEEA. There are 15 residues in the CDR3. V was clipped by 5 bases and J by 4 bases; unmatched bases: 7. The full variable domain, its missing parts supplied by reference TRBV11-3 and TRBJ2-3, is EAGVVQSPRYKIIEKKQPVAFWCNPISGHNTLYWYLQNLGQGPELLIRYENEEAVDDSQLPKDRFSAERLKGVDSTLKIQPAELGDSAVYLCASSLGTSMADTQYFGPGTRLTVL.

The V gene is TRBV5-1, the J gene TRBJ1-1; D gene uncertain. The ends were cut back, 5 bases at V and 1 base at J, with 9 bases in the middle. The CDR3 contains 13 residues. Germline-derived CDR1 and CDR2 are SGHRS and YFSETQ. In DNA form, the CDR3 reads TGCGCCAGCAGGGAGGGTCGGAACACTGAAGCTTTCTTT. Encoded protein: CASREGRNTEAFF.

This sequence joins TRBV29-1 and TRBJ1-1, with 7 bases aligning to TRBD1. Germline trimming cut 6 bases from V and 11 bases from J; bases unmatched to any gene: 15. The CDR3 loop spans 13 amino acids. Germline assignment: CDR1 SQVTM and CDR2 ANQGSEA. The CDR3 region has the DNA TGCAGCGTCCTCTTGACAGGGCCGGGTGGGGCTTTCTTT. The encoded protein is CSVLLTGPGGAFF.